The clone carrying this T cell receptor beta chain was detected many times. This sample was included in a study of T cells in Graves' hyperthyroidism and ophthalmopathy. CDR3 size: 16 residues. V lost 5 bases to trimming and J lost 8 bases; unmatched junction nucleotides: 12. In germline, CDR1 is MGHDK, CDR2 SYGVNS. RNA transcripts served as the template for amplifying TCR beta CDR3 regions. Carried out on the TCR CDR3, a first-round RT-PCR used the HTBI primer set. Each CDR3 protein is one row after TCRdb ran MiXCR on the multiplex PCR reads. The sample shows roughly 350,000 distinct CDR3 sequences, roughly an eighth of them seen only once. Clinical symptoms, serum thyroxine and TRAb, thyroid ultrasound and orbital computed tomography together formed the diagnostic basis.

The clonotype comes from a middle-aged woman with Graves' ophthalmopathy. Material: blood. The V and J genes are TRBV25-1 and TRBJ1-6, with TRBD1 matching 7 bases. The CDR3 here is CASSPTNRGSYSPLHF. The CDR3 bases are TGTGCCAGCAGTCCTACGAACAGGGGAAGCTATTCACCCCTCCACTTT.